Below, 32 T cell receptor beta chains from the same sample are listed, as sequenced in a study of blood T cell repertoires in COVID-19. Produced via immunoSEQ multiplex PCR; TCRdb's table is partial and in-frame only. The sample includes fewer than 350,000 clones, around 87% of them seen just once. The sample comprised peripheral blood. The receptors come from a woman in her thirties who had recovered from COVID-19.

The chain combines TRBV19 with TRBJ2-1; D possibly corresponds to TRBD2 (5 bases). The CDR3 has 16 residues. Germline CDR1 is LNHDA and CDR2 is SQIVND (reference sequence). Trimming took off 1 base at V and 10 bases at J, with 20 bases between the two ends. The DNA for the CDR3 is TGTGCCAGTAGTATAGGTCATAGTGGGAGCGCCGTCGAGCAGTTCTTC. It codes for CASSIGHSGSAVEQFF. The complete variable domain, with remaining parts taken from reference TRBV19 and TRBJ2-1, reads DGGITQSPKYLFRKEGQNVTLSCEQNLNHDAMYWYRQDPGQGLRLIYYSQIVNDFQKGDIAEGYSVSREKKESFPLTVTSAQKNPTAFYLCASSIGHSGSAVEQFFGPGTRLTVL.

The genes are TRBV27 and TRBJ2-7; 9 bases fit TRBD2. Trimming took 9 bases from V and 2 from J; bases not matched to a gene: 5. Germline V gene sequence: CDR1 MNHEY, CDR2 SMNVEV (reference sequence). The CDR3 totals 13 residues. Written as DNA, the CDR3 is TGTGCCAGTAGGTCTAGCGGGACCTACGAGCAGTACTTC. This gives the protein CASRSSGTYEQYF.

The count of this clone is one. V gene TRBV29-1 combines with J gene TRBJ2-5; the match to TRBD1 covers 8 bases. J was trimmed by 5 bases and V by 6 bases; bases with no gene match: 8. The length of the CDR3 is 13 residues. Germline values: CDR1 SQVTM, CDR2 ANQGSEA. The CDR3 region has the DNA TGCAGCGTCAAGACAGGGGTGGAGGAGACCCAGTACTTC. Translation gives CSVKTGVEETQYF.

The genes are TRBV10-3 and TRBJ1-1; D ambiguous. The V end was cut by 4 bases, the J end by 5 bases, with 17 bases between. The V gene's germline CDR1 is ENHRY and CDR2 SYGVKD. This CDR3 comprises 15 residues. The CDR3 loop is CAISGTGGLITEAFF. For the CDR3, the DNA is TGTGCCATCAGTGGGACTGGCGGTTTGATTACTGAAGCTTTCTTT.

The chain combines TRBV19 with TRBJ2-1; 7 nucleotides agree with TRBD1. Germline V lookup: CDR1 LNHDA, CDR2 SQIVND (reference sequence). This CDR3 is built from 14 residues. The V and J ends lost 7 bases and 9 bases, in that order; junction bases with no gene match: 12. CDR3 nucleotide sequence: TGTGCCAGTAAACAAGACAGGGAAGTTCGTGAGCAGTTCTTC. It translates to CASKQDREVREQFF.

The chain links TRBV9 to TRBJ2-3, with D perhaps matching TRBD1 (6 bases). CDR1 is SGDLS, CDR2 YYNGEE, per germline. Trimming left V 0 bases short and J 2 bases short, with 13 bases between. The CDR3 is 16 amino acids. The CDR3 DNA sequence: TGTGCCAGCAGCGTAGGGGTGGGGACAACCACAGATACGCAGTATTTT. This codes for CASSVGVGTTTDTQYF.

The chain couples TRBV11-2 to TRBJ2-3, with D possibly matching TRBD2 (7 bases). Germline CDR1 SGHAT, CDR2 FQNNGV. There are 15 residues in the CDR3. The V gene lost 0 bases and the J gene lost 4 bases, with 11 bases spanning the gap. The CDR3 sequence: CASSLDGGQADTQYF. CDR3 nucleotide sequence: TGTGCCAGCAGCTTAGACGGGGGGCAGGCAGATACGCAGTATTTT.

The chain uses TRBV5-1 and TRBJ1-1; D call uncertain. CDR3 length: 14 residues. The V gene lost 4 bases and the J gene lost 1 base, with 11 bases spanning the gap. Germline V gene sequence: CDR1 SGHRS, CDR2 YFSETQ. Here the CDR3 DNA reads TGCGCCAGCAGCCCCACGACTGCGAACACTGAAGCTTTCTTT. It specifies CASSPTTANTEAFF.

The DNA of the CDR3 is TGTGCCATCAGTGAGTACGGAGGGACTGGCTACACCTTC. It specifies CAISEYGGTGYTF. V is TRBV10-3 and J is TRBJ1-2, with D perhaps TRBD1 (5 bases). This CDR3 has 13 residues. Trimming removed 1 base from V and 7 bases from J, with 10 bases in between. Germline lookup yields CDR1 ENHRY and CDR2 SYGVKD.

This clone was seen once. V is TRBV5-1 and J is TRBJ2-2; 9 bases agree with TRBD1. From germline, CDR1 is SGHRS and CDR2 YFSETQ. The CDR3 covers 15 residues. The J segment lost 10 bases and the V segment lost 0 bases, leaving 7 bases of the junction unmatched. The CDR3 DNA follows: TGCGCCAGCAGCTTGGATCGGACAGGGGAGGCGGAGCTGTTTTTT. Protein: CASSLDRTGEAELFF.

Comments on this clone: The junction shows a germline mismatch at one end, possibly a read error. This sequence joins TRBV18 and TRBJ2-5; D might be TRBD2 (5 bases). The CDR3 extends over 15 amino acids. CDR1 is KGHSH and CDR2 is LQKENI in the germline V gene. For the CDR3, the DNA is TGTGCCAGCTCCCCACTCCCCGGGAATGGTGAGACCCAGTACTTC. This translates into CASSPLPGNGETQYF.

The rearrangement uses TRBV4-2 and TRBJ1-5; D remains unclear. This CDR3 contains 13 residues. Between the trimmed V and J ends, which lost 0 bases and 9 bases, there was a span of 9 bases. From germline, CDR1 is LGHNA and CDR2 YNFKEQ. The CDR3 is CASSQDVGGPQHF. CDR3 in DNA: TGTGCCAGCAGCCAAGACGTCGGAGGGCCCCAGCATTTT.

V usage is TRBV28 and J usage is TRBJ2-4, with 12 positions matching TRBD2. Germline loops: CDR1 MDHEN, CDR2 SYDVKM. J gave up 1 base and V 7 bases, and 11 bases lay outside the gene matches. This CDR3 comprises 18 residues. CDR3 sequence reads: CASTKLAGGSVAKNIQYF. In DNA, the CDR3 is TGTGCCAGCACTAAACTAGCGGGAGGTTCTGTGGCCAAAAACATTCAGTACTTC.

The V gene is TRBV28, the J gene TRBJ2-5, with 10 positions matching TRBD2. The J segment lost 1 base and the V segment lost 6 bases, leaving 8 bases of the junction unmatched. Germline values: CDR1 MDHEN, CDR2 SYDVKM. The CDR3 spans 16 residues. CDR3 region: CASSLTSGDRQETQYF. The CDR3 DNA follows: TGTGCCAGCAGCTTAACTAGCGGGGACCGCCAAGAGACCCAGTACTTC.

The chain joins TRBV2 to TRBJ2-5; 12 bases agree with TRBD2. In germline, CDR1 is SNHLY, CDR2 FYNNEI. This CDR3 region has 15 residues. V lost 7 bases to trimming and J lost 1 base; unmatched junction nucleotides: 4. The CDR3: CASTRLAGAQETQYF. The CDR3 region has the DNA TGTGCCAGCACTCGACTAGCGGGGGCCCAAGAGACCCAGTACTTC. The full variable domain, rest sourced from reference TRBV2 and TRBJ2-5, is EPEVTQTPSHQVTQMGQEVILRCVPISNHLYFYWYRQILGQKVEFLVSFYNNEISEKSEIFDDQFSVERPDGSNFTLKIRSTKLEDSAMYFCASTRLAGAQETQYFGPGTRLLVL.

This clone was picked up a small number of times. The rearrangement joins TRBV7-8 to TRBJ1-1; D is perhaps TRBD1 (5 bases). The V end was cut by 1 base, the J end by 4 bases, with 13 bases between. The CDR3 is 15 amino acids. In germline, CDR1 is SGHVS, CDR2 FQNEAQ. CDR3 region: CASSLGRGGLTEAFF. DNA for the CDR3: TGTGCCAGCAGCTTAGGGAGGGGCGGGCTCACTGAAGCTTTCTTT.

The CDR3 sequence: CASSRNPGTDTQYF. CDR3 coding DNA: TGTGCCAGCAGCCGTAATCCGGGCACAGATACGCAGTATTTT. The chain is built from TRBV7-2 and TRBJ2-3; D gene ambiguous. This CDR3 has 14 residues. Germline CDR1 and CDR2: SGHTA and FQGNSA. V was pared by 5 bases and J by 1 base, with 10 bases between.

V and J are TRBV4-2 and TRBJ1-1; 9 bases fit TRBD1. Unmatched junction bases numbered 4, after V lost 0 bases and J lost 8 bases. Per germline, CDR1 LGHNA and CDR2 YNFKEQ. The CDR3 consists of 14 residues. Written as DNA, the CDR3 is TGTGCCAGCAGCCAAGAGACCGGACAGGGGGAAGCTTTCTTT. It encodes CASSQETGQGEAFF.

Only a few counts were recorded for this clone. The chain couples TRBV5-1 to TRBJ1-5; a weak D match, TRBD1 (5 bases). The germline V gene has CDR1 SGHRS and CDR2 YFSETQ. Trimming shortened V by 5 bases and J by 2 bases, and 8 bases separated the two germline ends. There are 13 residues in the CDR3. The CDR3 reads CASSPGGNQPQHF. CDR3 DNA sequence: TGCGCCAGCAGTCCGGGGGGCAATCAGCCCCAGCATTTT.

This clone was counted a single time. This chain connects TRBV27 to TRBJ2-2; perhaps TRBD1 as D (6 bases). This CDR3 is built from 15 residues. V lost 6 bases and J 5 bases, leaving 16 bases between the germline ends. Germline V gene sequence: CDR1 MNHEY, CDR2 SMNVEV (reference sequence). Here the CDR3 reads CASRSTGTTTGELFF. The CDR3 region has the DNA TGTGCCAGCAGAAGTACCGGGACAACAACCGGGGAGCTGTTTTTT.

Regarding this clone: This sample also contains other DNA sequences that code for the same CDR3. The chain has TRBV5-1 and TRBJ2-3; D is possibly TRBD1 (6 bases). The V end lost 4 bases, the J end lost 0 bases, and 15 bases lay between the germline ends. Germline assignment: CDR1 SGHRS and CDR2 YFSETQ. The CDR3 runs to 16 residues. The CDR3 region has the DNA TGCGCCAGCAGCGTAACAGGGACAAGTAGCACAGATACGCAGTATTTT. This encodes CASSVTGTSSTDTQYF.

The chain combines TRBV28 with TRBJ2-7, with 9 bases that match TRBD1. This CDR3 contains 15 residues. Germline CDR1 is MDHEN and CDR2 is SYDVKM. With V trimmed by 5 bases and J by 0 bases, 5 bases remained unmatched. CDR3 amino acids: CASSIGTGFSYEQYF. CDR3 nucleotide sequence: TGTGCCAGCAGTATAGGGACAGGGTTCTCCTACGAGCAGTACTTC.

The chain is built from TRBV28 and TRBJ1-1; D gene unclear. The CDR3 consists of 13 residues. The germline gives CDR1 MDHEN, CDR2 SYDVKM. The V end was cut by 5 bases, the J end by 2 bases, with 9 bases between. CDR3 nucleotide sequence: TGTGCCAGCAGTGACATCCCCAACACTGAAGCTTTCTTT. This gives the protein CASSDIPNTEAFF.

There are many counts of this clone. This chain links TRBV4-2 with TRBJ2-7; 8 positions match TRBD2. This CDR3 spans 15 amino acids. V shed 0 bases and J 6 bases; nucleotides not matched to a gene: 7. Germline lookup yields CDR1 LGHNA and CDR2 YNFKEQ. The CDR3 DNA is TGTGCCAGCAGCCAAGAAACGGGAGGGCCCTCCGAGCAGTACTTC. Translating gives CASSQETGGPSEQYF.

V usage is TRBV23-1 and J usage is TRBJ2-1; maybe TRBD2 (5 bases). TRBV23-1 is an open reading frame whose function is uncertain. The CDR3 runs 18 residues. The V gene lost 0 bases and the J gene lost 3 bases, with 18 bases spanning the gap. DNA for the CDR3: TGCGCCAGCAGTCAATCGAATAGGAGGTGGCCTTACTACAATGAGCAGTTCTTC. Translation: CASSQSNRRWPYYNEQFF.

The gene calls are TRBV7-2 and TRBJ2-5, with D possibly being TRBD1 (5 bases). Per germline, CDR1 SGHTA and CDR2 FQGNSA. V lost 1 base and J 5 bases, leaving 11 bases between the germline ends. CDR3 length equals 14 residues. CDR3: CASSLGRGPETQYF. DNA of the CDR3: TGTGCCAGCAGCTTAGGTAGGGGCCCGGAGACCCAGTACTTC.

CDR3 DNA sequence: TGTGCCAGCACCCCTATTGGAGGATCCTACGAGCAGTACTTC. Protein sequence: CASTPIGGSYEQYF. The chain is built from TRBV28 and TRBJ2-7; D is perhaps TRBD2 (5 bases). This CDR3 region has 14 residues. V lost 7 bases and J lost 1, with 14 bases in between. Germline values: CDR1 MDHEN, CDR2 SYDVKM.

This rearrangement joins TRBV5-5 to TRBJ2-7; a weak D match, TRBD1 (5 bases). Looked up from germline, CDR1 is SGHKS and CDR2 is YYEKEE (reference sequence). The CDR3 covers 14 residues. The ends were cut back, 7 bases at V and 4 bases at J, with 18 bases in the middle. The CDR3 protein is CASGTIQGRYEQYF. The CDR3 DNA follows: TGTGCCAGCGGAACAATTCAGGGTCGGTACGAGCAGTACTTC.

This chain links TRBV5-1 with TRBJ1-4, with 7 bases that match TRBD1. CDR1 is SGHRS, CDR2 YFSETQ, per germline. CDR3 size: 15 residues. Germline trimming cut 3 bases from V and 8 bases from J; bases unmatched to any gene: 10. The CDR3 coding sequence is TGCGCCAGCAGCTCAGGGGGACAGAGCGAGGAAAAACTGTTTTTT. It codes for CASSSGGQSEEKLFF.

The V call is TRBV19, the J call TRBJ1-2; 8 bases are shared with TRBD1. The CDR3 spans 16 residues. J was trimmed by 0 bases and V by 4 bases; bases with no gene match: 7. Per the germline V gene, CDR1 is LNHDA and CDR2 is SQIVND (reference sequence). CDR3 sequence reads: CASSTGGLRANYGYTF. For the CDR3, the DNA is TGTGCCAGTAGTACAGGGGGCCTAAGAGCTAACTATGGCTACACCTTC.

The V gene is TRBV5-1, the J gene TRBJ1-2; D perhaps matches TRBD1 (6 bases). The V end lost 0 bases, the J end lost 3 bases, and 12 bases lay between the germline ends. The length of the CDR3 is 15 residues. CDR1 SGHRS and CDR2 YFSETQ come from the germline V gene. Written as DNA, the CDR3 is TGCGCCAGCAGCTTGGGGGCAGGGGCTGACTATGGCTACACCTTC. It codes for CASSLGAGADYGYTF.

The sample holds one count of this clone. J is TRBJ2-3 and V is TRBV25-1; no definite D call. This CDR3 comprises 12 residues. CDR1 MGHDK and CDR2 SYGVNS come from the germline V gene. V shed 7 bases and J shed 2 bases, with 7 bases lying between them. CDR3 in amino acids: CASTQNTDTQYF. The CDR3 nucleotides read TGTGCCAGCACCCAGAACACAGATACGCAGTATTTT.